This T cell receptor (beta chain) emerged from a study of blood T cell repertoires in COVID-19. In the study overall: The analysed material was cDNA or gDNA that came from T cells, B-cell-depleted T cells, or PBMCs.

TCRdb's table, derived via immunoSEQ multiplex PCR, lists solely in-frame clones and lacks some. The table lists 220,000 or so clones, nearly 90% of them singletons. Participant reports of clinical history set cohort assignment. Looked up from germline, CDR1 is MRHNA and CDR2 is SNTAGT. Trimming took 11 bases from V and 0 from J, leaving 14 bases between them. There are 13 residues in the CDR3. The TCR comes from a man aged 25 to 45 who had been exposed to COVID-19. The V and J genes are TRBV6-4 and TRBJ2-7; D is possibly TRBD2 (5 bases). The source material was PBMCs or T cells enriched from blood (not recorded which). The CDR3 coding sequence is TGTGCCGTAACTAGTTGGTCCTCCTACGAGCAGTACTTC. It codes for CAVTSWSSYEQYF.